What follows describes a single T cell receptor (beta chain). As yet, its antigen is unknown. Sample treatment: about 20 received Ad26.COV2.S at low or high dose, single or two shots; several received placebo; per-sample allocation not given. It was on day 63 after the first vaccine or placebo injection that samples were taken. This sample is part of a study of Ad26.COV2.S vaccination and SARS-CoV-2 variants. On the study more broadly: Ad26.COV2.S arm of COV1001 included the donor. Each vaccinee took Ad26.COV2.S intramuscularly, once or twice 56 days apart. General study findings and limits: Recipients of vaccine and of placebo showed similar breadth of their non-spike TCR repertoires.

Assay: immunoSEQ multiplex PCR; the TCRdb copy retains only in-frame clones and omits some. The profile shows 350,000 to 500,000 clones, 89% of them singletons. Trimming cost V 6 bases and J 4 bases; bases outside gene matches: 9. The CDR3 covers 16 residues. The germline V gene has CDR1 MNHEY and CDR2 SVGEGT. Sequenced material: peripheral blood, taken in a trial of Ad26.COV2.S vaccine versus placebo. This chain links TRBV6-2 or TRBV6-3 with TRBJ2-3; 11 nucleotides line up with TRBD2. This receptor was taken from a person between 18 and 59 years old who received the Ad26.COV2.S COVID-19 vaccine or a placebo. The CDR3 region is CASSPRLAGFADTQYF. The CDR3 coding sequence is TGTGCCAGCAGCCCCAGACTAGCGGGATTCGCAGATACGCAGTATTTT.